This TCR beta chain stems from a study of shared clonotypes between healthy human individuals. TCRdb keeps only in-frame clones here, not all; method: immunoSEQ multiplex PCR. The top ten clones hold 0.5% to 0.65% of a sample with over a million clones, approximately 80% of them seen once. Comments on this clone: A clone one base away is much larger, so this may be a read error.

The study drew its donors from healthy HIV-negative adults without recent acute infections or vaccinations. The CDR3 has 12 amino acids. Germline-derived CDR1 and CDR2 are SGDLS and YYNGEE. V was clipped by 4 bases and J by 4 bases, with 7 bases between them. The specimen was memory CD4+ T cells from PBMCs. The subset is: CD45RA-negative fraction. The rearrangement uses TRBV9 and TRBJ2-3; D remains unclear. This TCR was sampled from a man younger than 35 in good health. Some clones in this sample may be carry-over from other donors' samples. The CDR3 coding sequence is TGTGCCAGCAGCCCCGGGTCAGATACGCAGTATTTT. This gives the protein CASSPGSDTQYF.